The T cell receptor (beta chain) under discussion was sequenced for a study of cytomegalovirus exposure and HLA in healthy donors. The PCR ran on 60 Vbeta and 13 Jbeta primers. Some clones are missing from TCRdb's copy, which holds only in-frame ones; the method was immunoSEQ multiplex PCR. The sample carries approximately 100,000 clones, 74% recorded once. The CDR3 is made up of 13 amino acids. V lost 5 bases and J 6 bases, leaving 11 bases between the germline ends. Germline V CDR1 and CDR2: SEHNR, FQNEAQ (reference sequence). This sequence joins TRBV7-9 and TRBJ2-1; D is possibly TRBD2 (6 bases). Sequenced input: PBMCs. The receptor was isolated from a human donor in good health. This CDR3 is CASSLLTSNEQFF. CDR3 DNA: TGTGCCAGCAGCCTTTTGACTAGCAATGAGCAGTTCTTC.